This is a list of T cell receptor beta chains from one sample in a study of post-analysis software for immune sequencing data. One entry per CDR3 protein results from TCRdb running MiXCR on the PCR reads. The repertoire holds 400,000 to 500,000 distinct CDR3 sequences, less than 40% seen once, with approximately 7.6% in the top ten. Sequencing used blood. Receptors were obtained from a girl aged 2-10 years with multiple sclerosis. Both conserved end residues are part of each CDR3. A D gene is named only where the DNA matches it firmly. Only part of the rows carry a size: once, few, many, or a class if the clone is expanded.

v_call	clone_size	j_call	d_call	cdr3_aa	cdr3_nt
TRBV3-1	NA	TRBJ2-7	NA	CASSQDRRQVVAGRNELFLQYF	TGTGCCAGCAGCCAAGATCGGAGACAGGTCGTGGCCGGGCGCAATGAGCTATTCTTGCAGTACTTC
TRBV5-1	NA	TRBJ2-2	NA	CASSLRPVQTGELFF	TGCGCCAGCAGCTTGAGGCCAGTACAGACCGGGGAGCTGTTTTTT
TRBV5-1	NA	TRBJ1-6	NA	CASSGGGGGSPLHF	TGCGCCAGCAGCGGAGGAGGAGGAGGCTCACCCCTCCACTTT
TRBV30	NA	TRBJ1-2	NA	CAWSTGSLYGYTF	TGTGCCTGGAGCACGGGGTCGCTCTATGGCTACACCTTC
TRBV7-2	NA	TRBJ2-1	TRBD2	CALPQRGTYNEQFF	TGTGCCCTCCCCCAGCGGGGAACCTACAATGAGCAGTTCTTC
TRBV5-1	NA	TRBJ2-5	TRBD2	CASSLTSGYQETQYF	TGCGCCAGCAGCCTGACTAGCGGCTACCAAGAGACCCAGTACTTC
TRBV27	once	TRBJ2-2	NA	CASKRVANTGELFF	TGTGCCAGCAAACGGGTAGCGAACACCGGGGAGCTGTTTTTT
TRBV7-9	NA	TRBJ1-2	TRBD1	CASSLAQGYGYTF	TGTGCCAGCAGCTTAGCACAGGGGTATGGCTACACCTTC
TRBV11-2	NA	TRBJ2-1	NA	CASSLDAAVSGRSYNEQFF	TGTGCCAGCAGCTTAGATGCGGCGGTGAGCGGACGATCCTACAATGAGCAGTTCTTC
TRBV6-2/TRBV6-3	few	TRBJ1-5	NA	CASTQRGGTYQPQHF	TGTGCCAGCACCCAACGGGGGGGGACTTATCAGCCCCAGCATTTT
TRBV5-6	few	TRBJ2-4	TRBD2	CAPSGSRDKNIQYF	TGTGCCCCCAGCGGGAGTCGGGATAAAAACATTCAGTACTTC
TRBV12-3/TRBV12-4	NA	TRBJ1-6	NA	CASSLEVAAHSPLHF	TGTGCCAGCAGTTTAGAGGTTGCGGCGCATTCACCCCTCCACTTT
TRBV29-1	many	TRBJ1-1	NA	CSVEATPPRDTEAFF	TGCAGCGTTGAGGCGACCCCCCCGAGGGACACTGAAGCTTTCTTT
TRBV5-1	few	TRBJ2-4	NA	CASSLDQAYHLSQYF	TGCGCCAGCAGCTTGGATCAAGCCTACCACTTATCGCAGTACTTC
TRBV28	few	TRBJ2-3	NA	CASSQYLILSTDTQYF	TGTGCCAGCAGCCAATACCTCATACTAAGCACAGATACGCAGTATTTT
TRBV7-9	NA	TRBJ2-5	TRBD2	CASRLAGGETQYF	TGTGCCAGCAGGCTAGCGGGAGGAGAGACCCAGTACTTC
TRBV7-3	few	TRBJ2-7	NA	CASSSLDGYEQYF	TGTGCCAGCAGCTCATTGGACGGGTACGAGCAGTACTTC
TRBV21-1	NA	TRBJ1-4	NA	CAISYREPATNEKLFF	TGTGCCATCAGCTATAGGGAGCCTGCAACTAATGAAAAACTGTTTTTT
TRBV6-1	NA	TRBJ1-1	NA	CASSDTRHRSSARGEAFF	TGTGCCAGCAGTGATACAAGACACAGGAGCAGTGCCAGGGGTGAAGCTTTCTTT
TRBV7-9	NA	TRBJ1-6	NA	CASSLAPGVGPPLHF	TGTGCCAGCAGCTTAGCCCCAGGGGTAGGGCCACCCCTCCACTTT
TRBV20-1	NA	TRBJ1-3	NA	CSAREAGLSGNTIYF	TGCAGTGCTAGAGAGGCAGGGCTCTCTGGAAACACCATATATTTT
TRBV20-1	NA	TRBJ2-7	NA	CSARKQVSGEQYF	TGCAGTGCTAGAAAACAGGTCTCGGGCGAGCAGTACTTC
TRBV4-1	few	TRBJ1-4	NA	CASSLSIINPGTDDEKLFF	TGCGCCAGCAGCCTCTCCATAATTAACCCCGGGACGGATGATGAAAAACTGTTTTTT
TRBV2	NA	TRBJ2-1	TRBD2	CASRRLAGPYNEQFF	TGTGCCAGCAGGAGACTAGCTGGACCCTACAATGAGCAGTTCTTC
TRBV4-2	few	TRBJ2-1	NA	CASSQQGRRASYNEQFF	TGTGCCAGCAGCCAACAGGGCAGGAGGGCTTCCTACAATGAGCAGTTCTTC
TRBV6-1	NA	TRBJ1-2	NA	CASRPRGQSNYGYTF	TGTGCCAGCAGACCCAGAGGACAGTCTAACTATGGCTACACCTTC